The 13 T cell receptor beta chains below come from one sample, sequenced in a study of control samples from healthy donors and cancer patients. Produced via immunoSEQ multiplex PCR; TCRdb's table is partial and in-frame only. The repertoire holds 70,000 or so clones, with more than 75% as singletons. Sequenced sample: PBMCs. The receptors stem from a woman aged 45-59 years with lung cancer.

The CDR3 coding sequence is TGCGCCAGCAGCTTGGCTAGCGGGGGGATGGATACGCAGTATTTT. It codes for CASSLASGGMDTQYF. J is TRBJ2-3 and V is TRBV5-1, with 11 bases aligning to TRBD2. V shed 0 bases and J 6 bases; nucleotides not matched to a gene: 3. The length of the CDR3 is 15 residues. Looked up from germline, CDR1 is SGHRS and CDR2 is YFSETQ.

The chain recombines TRBV6-5 with TRBJ1-1; the match to TRBD1 covers 7 bases. Germline V gene data show CDR1 as MNHEY and CDR2 as SVGAGI. V gave up 4 bases and J gave up 1 base; unmatched junction bases: 9. The CDR3 is 16 residues long. The CDR3 nucleotides read TGTGCCAGCAGTTCCGGGAACAGGGGCGCGAACACTGAAGCTTTCTTT. It encodes CASSSGNRGANTEAFF.

The V and J genes are TRBV30 and TRBJ1-6; 11 bases line up with TRBD1. Per germline, CDR1 GTSNPN and CDR2 SVGIG (reference sequence). V gave up 3 bases and J gave up 9 bases; unmatched junction bases: 13. The CDR3 has 17 residues. CDR3 loop: CAWSLRLGGQGVSPLHF. CDR3 nucleotides: TGTGCCTGGAGCCTTCGTTTAGGGGGACAGGGGGTTTCACCCCTCCACTTT. Supplemented by reference TRBV30 and TRBJ1-6, the full variable domain reads SQTIHQWPATLVQPVGSPLSLECTVEGTSNPNLYWYRQAAGRGLQLLFYSVGIGQISSEVPQNLSASRPQDRQFILSSKKLLLSDSGFYLCAWSLRLGGQGVSPLHFGNGTRLTVT.

The chain recombines TRBV5-1 with TRBJ1-1, with D maybe TRBD1 (6 bases). Germline loops: CDR1 SGHRS, CDR2 YFSETQ. There are 13 residues in the CDR3. Trimming removed 4 bases at V and 5 bases at J, with 12 bases between. Written as DNA, the CDR3 is TGCGCCAGCAGCCAATATAGGGGGACTGAAGCTTTCTTT. Its protein product is CASSQYRGTEAFF.

The V and J genes are TRBV20-1 and TRBJ1-2; D might be TRBD1 (5 bases). Germline assignment: CDR1 DFQATT and CDR2 SNEGSKA (reference sequence). The V end lost 6 bases, the J end lost 6 bases, and 11 bases lay between the germline ends. This CDR3 comprises 11 residues. The CDR3 DNA is TGCAGTGCCACGGGACTAAATGGCTACACCTTC. Amino acids: CSATGLNGYTF.

This clone was seen a handful of times. The chain recombines TRBV11-2 with TRBJ2-5, with 9 bases lining up with TRBD1. Germline trimming cut 3 bases from V and 14 bases from J; bases unmatched to any gene: 4. The CDR3 extends over 11 amino acids. Germline V CDR1 and CDR2: SGHAT, FQNNGV. CDR3 nucleotide sequence: TGTGCCAGCAGCTTGGGACAGGGCAATTACTTC. Protein: CASSLGQGNYF.

V and J are TRBV10-1 and TRBJ2-7; the D is unclear. Germline V gene lookup returns CDR1 WNHNN and CDR2 SYGVQD (reference sequence). The CDR3 contains 13 residues. Deletions cut 3 bases from V and 3 bases from J, with 9 bases between. The DNA for the CDR3 is TGCGCCAGCAGTGAAGGGAAGCACTACGAGCAGTACTTC. Its protein product is CASSEGKHYEQYF.

The V call is TRBV10-1, the J call TRBJ2-3, with TRBD2 matching 12 bases. The germline CDR1 and CDR2 sequences are WNHNN and SYGVQD (reference sequence). There are 14 residues in the CDR3. The V segment lost 5 bases and the J segment 7 bases; nucleotides outside the gene matches: 4. Here the CDR3 reads CASSPGLAGNTQYF. CDR3 nucleotides: TGCGCCAGCAGTCCGGGACTAGCGGGCAATACGCAGTATTTT.

The sample holds one count of this clone. The gene calls are TRBV11-2 and TRBJ2-3; D ambiguous. Between the trimmed V and J ends, which lost 5 bases and 9 bases, there was a span of 9 bases. The length of the CDR3 is 11 residues. The V gene's germline CDR1 is SGHAT and CDR2 FQNNGV. The CDR3 DNA reads as TGTGCCAGCAGCCTCGGATACACGCAGTATTTT. It codes for CASSLGYTQYF.

The chain uses TRBV19 and TRBJ1-1; D remains ambiguous. Trimming removed 3 bases from V and 2 bases from J, with 7 bases in between. From germline, CDR1 is LNHDA and CDR2 SQIVND (reference sequence). The CDR3 covers 13 residues. This CDR3 reads CASSISVNTEAFF. The CDR3 nucleotides are TGTGCCAGTAGTATTTCAGTTAACACTGAAGCTTTCTTT.

The chain uses TRBV5-4 and TRBJ2-1, with D unclear. Trimming took 3 bases from V and 7 from J, leaving 11 bases between them. Germline CDR1 and CDR2: SGHNT and YYREEE (reference sequence). This CDR3 region has 13 residues. CDR3: CASSSRFGNEQFF. CDR3 bases: TGTGCCAGCAGCTCCCGCTTTGGGAATGAGCAGTTCTTC.

This rearrangement joins TRBV9 to TRBJ2-2; D is uncertain. The CDR3 consists of 16 residues. Germline CDR1 SGDLS, CDR2 YYNGEE. Between the trimmed V and J ends, which lost 2 bases and 4 bases, there was a span of 15 bases. The CDR3 here is CASSVWWDSRTGELFF. Here the CDR3 DNA reads TGTGCCAGCAGCGTTTGGTGGGATTCTCGCACCGGGGAGCTGTTTTTT.

This chain joins TRBV6-5 and TRBJ1-2; D is unclear. The germline CDR1 and CDR2 sequences are MNHEY and SVGAGI. Trimming took 6 bases from V and 2 from J, leaving 4 bases between them. The CDR3 extends over 11 amino acids. Here the CDR3 DNA reads TGTGCCAGCAGACGCAACTATGGCTACACCTTC. This translates into CASRRNYGYTF.